What follows are 5 T cell receptor beta chains derived from one specimen sequenced in a study of blood T cell repertoires in COVID-19. Here immunoSEQ multiplex PCR was the method, and the copy in TCRdb shows in-frame clones only, minus some. The data show tens of thousands of clones, with approximately 88% seen just once and 3% to 3.5% held by the top ten. Source material: peripheral blood. These receptors all come from a human donor in a cohort sampled during active COVID-19.

This rearrangement joins TRBV20-1 to TRBJ1-6; a possible D gene is TRBD1 (5 bases). Germline CDR1 DFQATT, CDR2 SNEGSKA (reference sequence). V was shortened by 3 bases and J by 7 bases, with 16 bases between the two germline ends. CDR3 length equals 15 residues. The CDR3 is CSASILRGRNSPLHF. In DNA form, the CDR3 reads TGCAGTGCTAGTATCTTAAGGGGTCGGAATTCACCCCTCCACTTT.

The CDR3 reads CASSELAGVGETQYF. The CDR3 DNA follows: TGTGCCAGCAGTGAGTTAGCGGGGGTGGGAGAGACCCAGTACTTC. The chain combines TRBV2 with TRBJ2-5, with TRBD2 identical over 9 bases. CDR1 is SNHLY and CDR2 is FYNNEI in the germline V gene. J lost 4 bases, V lost 3 bases, and 6 bases had no gene match. There are 15 residues in the CDR3.

The J gene is TRBJ2-5, the V gene TRBV4-1; the match to TRBD1 covers 7 bases. The J segment lost 7 bases and the V segment lost 4 bases, leaving 9 bases of the junction unmatched. There are 14 residues in the CDR3. In germline, CDR1 is MGHRA, CDR2 YSYEKL. The CDR3 region has the DNA TGCGCCAGCAGCCCGGGACAGTCCTTGGGGACCCAGTACTTC. Translation: CASSPGQSLGTQYF.

The J gene is TRBJ2-5, the V gene TRBV9; 13 nucleotides agree with TRBD2. V shed 4 bases, J shed 7 bases, and the junction held 10 bases outside the gene matches. This CDR3 comprises 16 residues. Germline V gives CDR1 SGDLS, CDR2 YYNGEE. Written as DNA, the CDR3 is TGTGCCAGCAGCCCACTGGGGACTAGCGGGACGGGGACCCAGTACTTC. Translated, it gives CASSPLGTSGTGTQYF.

This clone has a handful of counts. The CDR3 DNA is TGCGCCAGCAGCTTGGCGGGTCTAGATGGGCCCCAGCATTTT. As protein: CASSLAGLDGPQHF. The chain employs TRBV5-1 and TRBJ1-5; D ambiguous. This CDR3 region has 14 residues. The germline gives CDR1 SGHRS, CDR2 YFSETQ. The V end was cut by 0 bases, the J end by 9 bases, with 13 bases between.